This T cell receptor (beta chain) was documented in a study of T cells in Graves' hyperthyroidism and ophthalmopathy. TCR beta CDR3 regions were amplified from RNA transcripts. First-round RT-PCR of the TCR CDR3 relied on the HTBI primer set. TCRdb processed the multiplex PCR reads anew with MiXCR; each CDR3 protein has one entry. The sample yields roughly 300,000 distinct CDR3 sequences, roughly 23% seen once. This clonotype was seen a handful of times. Its target is not known. Germline V lookup: CDR1 SGDLS, CDR2 YYNGEE. The V end was cut by 2 bases, the J end by 1 base, with 12 bases between. This CDR3 comprises 16 residues. Study observations and caveats: From stable hyperthyroidism, ophthalmopathy was set apart by a 13 V-J model.

For the diagnoses, clinical symptoms, serum thyroxine and TRAb, thyroid ultrasound and orbital computed tomography were used. Each 10 ml fresh peripheral blood draw supplied the PBMCs. The J gene is TRBJ2-2, the V gene TRBV9; D might be TRBD1 or TRBD2, each matching 6 bases. Input material: blood. The receptor's source is a woman between 50 and 59 years old with Graves' hyperthyroidism. The CDR3 sequence: CASSVRGSGNTGELFF. CDR3 coding DNA: TGTGCCAGCAGCGTCAGGGGTAGCGGGAACACCGGGGAGCTGTTTTTT.